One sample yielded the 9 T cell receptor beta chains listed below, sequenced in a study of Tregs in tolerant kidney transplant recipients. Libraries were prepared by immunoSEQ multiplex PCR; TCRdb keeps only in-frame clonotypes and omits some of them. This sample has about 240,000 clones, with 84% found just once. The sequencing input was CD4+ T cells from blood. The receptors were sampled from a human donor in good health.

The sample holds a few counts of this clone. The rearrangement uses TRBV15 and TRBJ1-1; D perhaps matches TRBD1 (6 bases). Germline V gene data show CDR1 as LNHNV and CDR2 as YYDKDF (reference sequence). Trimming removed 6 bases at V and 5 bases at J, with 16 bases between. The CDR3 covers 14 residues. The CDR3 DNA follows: TGTGCCACCAGTGTTCGGACAGAGAAGACTGAAGCTTTCTTT. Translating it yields CATSVRTEKTEAFF.

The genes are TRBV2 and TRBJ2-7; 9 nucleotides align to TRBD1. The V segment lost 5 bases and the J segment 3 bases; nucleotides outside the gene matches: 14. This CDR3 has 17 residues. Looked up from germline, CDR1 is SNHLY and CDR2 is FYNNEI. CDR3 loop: CASSFPRRQGGRYEQYF. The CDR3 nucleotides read TGTGCCAGCAGTTTTCCCCGCCGACAGGGGGGACGCTACGAGCAGTACTTC.

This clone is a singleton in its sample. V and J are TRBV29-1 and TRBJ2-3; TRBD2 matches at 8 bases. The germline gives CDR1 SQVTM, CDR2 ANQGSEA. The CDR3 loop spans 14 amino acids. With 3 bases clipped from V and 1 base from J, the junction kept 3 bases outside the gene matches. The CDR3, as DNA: TGCAGCGTTGATAGCGGGGATCGCACAGATACGCAGTATTTT. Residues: CSVDSGDRTDTQYF.

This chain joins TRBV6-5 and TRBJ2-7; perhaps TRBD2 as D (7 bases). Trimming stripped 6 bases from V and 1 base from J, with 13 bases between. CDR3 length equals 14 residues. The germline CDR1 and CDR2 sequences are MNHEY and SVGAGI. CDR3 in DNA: TGTGCCAGCAGGGCCGGGGGGACATCCTACGAGCAGTACTTC. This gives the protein CASRAGGTSYEQYF.

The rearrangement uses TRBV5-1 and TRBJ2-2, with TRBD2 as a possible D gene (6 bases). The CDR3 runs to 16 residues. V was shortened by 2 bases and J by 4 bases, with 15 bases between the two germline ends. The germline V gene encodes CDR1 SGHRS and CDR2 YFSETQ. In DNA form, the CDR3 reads TGCGCCAGCAGCTTACGCGGGGTCACCCTCACCGGGGAGCTGTTTTTT. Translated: CASSLRGVTLTGELFF.

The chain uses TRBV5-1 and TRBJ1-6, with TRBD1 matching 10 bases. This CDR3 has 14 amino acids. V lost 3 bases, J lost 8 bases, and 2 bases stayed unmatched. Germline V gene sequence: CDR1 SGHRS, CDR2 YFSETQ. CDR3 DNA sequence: TGCGCCAGCAGCTCCGGGACAGGGGATTCACCCCTCCACTTT. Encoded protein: CASSSGTGDSPLHF.

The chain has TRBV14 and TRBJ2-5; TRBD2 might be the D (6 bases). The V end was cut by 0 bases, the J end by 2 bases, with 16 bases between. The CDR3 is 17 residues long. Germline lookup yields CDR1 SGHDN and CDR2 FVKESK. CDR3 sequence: CASSQDRRGRSQETQYF. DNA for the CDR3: TGTGCCAGCAGCCAAGACCGGCGGGGACGGTCACAAGAGACCCAGTACTTC.

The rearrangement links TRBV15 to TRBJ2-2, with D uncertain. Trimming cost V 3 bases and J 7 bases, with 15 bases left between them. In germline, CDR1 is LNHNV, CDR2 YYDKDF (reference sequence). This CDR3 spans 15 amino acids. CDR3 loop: CATSRTLQIGGELFF. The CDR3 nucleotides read TGTGCCACCAGCAGGACCCTTCAAATCGGCGGGGAGCTGTTTTTT.

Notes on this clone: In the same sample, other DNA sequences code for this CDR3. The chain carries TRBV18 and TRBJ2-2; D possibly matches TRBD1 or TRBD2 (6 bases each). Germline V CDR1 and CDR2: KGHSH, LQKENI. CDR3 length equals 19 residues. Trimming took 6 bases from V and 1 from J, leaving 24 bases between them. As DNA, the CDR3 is TGTGCCAGCTCGCCAGGACTACTTACCACGGACAGGAACACCGGGGAGCTGTTTTTT. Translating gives CASSPGLLTTDRNTGELFF.